This T cell receptor beta chain was identified during a study of T-cell reconstitution after alpha-beta-depleted transplantation in children. A library of TCRbeta sequences, prepared with unique molecular identifiers, was generated. TCRdb independently ran MiXCR on the PCR reads; one entry per CDR3 protein. The sample has 450,000 to 500,000 distinct CDR3 sequences; 12% are singletons. Germline CDR1 and CDR2: KGHSH and LQKENI. This CDR3 region has 15 residues. V lost 2 bases to trimming and J lost 0 bases, with 8 bases between them. This clonotype was detected many times. Sample: PBMCs from the stem cell graft donor, taken from the stem cell graft. The V call is TRBV18, the J call TRBJ2-1, with D possibly TRBD2 on 6 matching bases. The receptor was derived from a human donor who donated a stem cell graft to a child with combined immunodeficiency. The DNA of the CDR3 is TGTGCCAGCTCACCAGGGACTTCCTCCTACAATGAGCAGTTCTTC. Its translation: CASSPGTSSYNEQFF.